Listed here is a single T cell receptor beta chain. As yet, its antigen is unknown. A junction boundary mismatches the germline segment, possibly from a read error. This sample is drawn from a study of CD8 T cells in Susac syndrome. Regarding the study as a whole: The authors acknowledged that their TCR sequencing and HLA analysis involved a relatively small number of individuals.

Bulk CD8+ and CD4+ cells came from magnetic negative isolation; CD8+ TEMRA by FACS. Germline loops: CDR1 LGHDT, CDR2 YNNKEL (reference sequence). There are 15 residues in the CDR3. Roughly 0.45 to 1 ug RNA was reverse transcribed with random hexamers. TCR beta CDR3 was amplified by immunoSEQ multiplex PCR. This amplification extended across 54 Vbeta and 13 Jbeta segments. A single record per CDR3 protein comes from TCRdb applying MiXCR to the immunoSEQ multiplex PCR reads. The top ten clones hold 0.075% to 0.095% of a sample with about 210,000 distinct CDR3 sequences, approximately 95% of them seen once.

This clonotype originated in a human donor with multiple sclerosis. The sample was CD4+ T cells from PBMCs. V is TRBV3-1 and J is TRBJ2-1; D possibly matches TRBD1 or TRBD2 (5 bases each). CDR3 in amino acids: CASSHRDRSGNGQFF. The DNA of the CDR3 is TGTGCCAGCAGCCACCGGGACCGCTCGGGAAATGGGCAGTTCTTC.